These 26 T cell receptor beta chains originate from one sample sequenced in a study of tumor-infiltrating lymphocytes in primary liver carcinoma. A primer matching the constant region was used to make TCR beta cDNA from 500 to 600 ng of total RNA. Slightly modified ARM-PCR with three nested multiplex PCR rounds yielded TCR beta libraries. PCR rounds one and two used TRBV1-TRBV30 forward primers with a C-beta reverse primer for 10 cycles each. TCRdb reanalysed the multiplex PCR reads using MiXCR and keeps one entry per CDR3 protein. This table has a few hundred thousand distinct CDR3 sequences, 45% to 70% appearing once. Both blood RNA, taken from unsorted whole blood, and germline DNA were extracted. The sequenced material came from peripheral blood. The receptors shown here come from a woman younger than 45 with primary liver carcinoma and hepatitis B virus infection.

The chain uses TRBV28 and TRBJ2-7; 8 nucleotides line up with TRBD1. The J segment lost 3 bases and the V segment lost 5 bases, leaving 6 bases of the junction unmatched. The CDR3 is 14 amino acids. The germline gives CDR1 MDHEN, CDR2 SYDVKM. The CDR3 nucleotides are TGTGCCAGCAGTCTCCGACAGGGGCGCTACGAGCAGTACTTC. Translation: CASSLRQGRYEQYF.

This clonotype was seen repeatedly, ten times or more. The gene calls are TRBV11-2 and TRBJ2-1; 8 positions match TRBD1. Trimming cost V 5 bases and J 5 bases; bases outside gene matches: 8. CDR1 SGHAT and CDR2 FQNNGV come from the germline V gene. This CDR3 contains 15 residues. The CDR3 loop reads CASSTRQGRHNEQFF. CDR3 DNA sequence: TGTGCCAGCAGCACCCGACAGGGGAGACACAATGAGCAGTTCTTC.

In its sample, this clonotype was seen a few times. Since a much larger clone is just one base distant, this may be a read error. The rearrangement links TRBV30 to TRBJ2-1; D is unclear. The CDR3 is 12 residues long. CDR1 and CDR2 from the germline V gene are GTSNPN and SVGIG (reference sequence). The ends were cut back, 2 bases at V and 2 bases at J, with 4 bases in the middle. CDR3 nucleotide sequence: TGTGCCTGGAGTTCGACCTACAATGAGCAGTTCTTC. The encoded protein is CAWSSTYNEQFF. Based on the CDR3 plus reference TRBV30 and TRBJ2-1, the full variable domain is SQTIHQWPATLVQPVGSPLSLECTVEGTSNPNLYWYRQAAGRGLQLLFYSVGIGQISSEVPQNLSASRPQDRQFILSSKKLLLSDSGFYLCAWSSTYNEQFFGPGTRLTVL.

The CDR3 protein is CASSHWGFEQYF. Written as DNA, the CDR3 is TGTGCCAGCAGTCACTGGGGCTTCGAGCAGTACTTC. The rearrangement links TRBV14 to TRBJ2-7; tentative D call: TRBD1 (5 bases). CDR1 is SGHDN and CDR2 is FVKESK in the germline V gene. The V end was cut by 6 bases, the J end by 6 bases, with 12 bases between. The CDR3 runs to 12 residues.

The rearrangement links TRBV7-9 to TRBJ2-5, with TRBD2 matching over 7 bases. CDR1 and CDR2 from the germline V gene are SEHNR and FQNEAQ (reference sequence). This CDR3 region has 12 residues. The CDR3 here is CTLQTSRETQYF. CDR3 sequence (DNA): TGTACCCTACAGACTAGCAGAGAGACCCAGTACTTC. Based on the CDR3 plus reference TRBV7-9 and TRBJ2-5, the full variable domain is DTGVSQNPRHKITKRGQNVTFRCDPISEHNRLYWYRQTLGQGPEFLTYFQNEAQLEKSRLLSDRFSAERPKGSFSTLEIQRTEQGDSAMYLCTLQTSRETQYFGPGTRLLVL.

Concerning this clonotype itself: An end of the junction differs from the germline gene, which may be a read error. The chain employs TRBV11-2 and TRBJ2-2, with unresolved D. The CDR3 consists of 16 residues. Germline V lookup: CDR1 SGHAT, CDR2 FQNNGV. In DNA, the CDR3 is TGTGCCAGCAGCCCCCGACATGCCGCGAACACCTGGGAGCTGTTTTTT. This translates into CASSPRHAANTWELFF.

Notes on this clonotype: The junction departs from the called germline gene at one end, perhaps through a read error. This sequence joins TRBV5-5 and TRBJ2-1; 13 bases fit TRBD2. The CDR3 has 18 amino acids. Germline CDR1 reads SGHKS; CDR2 reads YYEKEE (reference sequence). This CDR3 reads CASNLGTSGAKGLNEQFF. The CDR3 DNA follows: TGTGCCAGCAACTTGGGGACTAGCGGGGCCAAGGGTCTCAATGAGCAGTTCTTC.

DNA of the CDR3: TGTGCCAGCAGTTTAGACTCTAGCACGGAGACCCAGTACTTC. This gives the protein CASSLDSSTETQYF. The chain combines TRBV28 with TRBJ2-5, with D possibly matching TRBD2 (5 bases). Per the germline V gene, CDR1 is MDHEN and CDR2 is SYDVKM. The CDR3 covers 14 residues. Trimming stripped 2 bases from V and 5 bases from J, with 12 bases between.

This clonotype was counted between two and nine times. This chain uses TRBV24-1 with TRBJ2-1, with D uncertain. The CDR3 is made up of 16 amino acids. Germline V CDR1 and CDR2: KGHDR, SFDVKD. The V gene lost 3 bases and the J gene lost 0 bases, with 11 bases spanning the gap. The CDR3: CATSDQRTFSYNEQFF. The CDR3 coding sequence is TGTGCCACCAGTGATCAAAGGACCTTCTCCTACAATGAGCAGTTCTTC.

The chain recombines TRBV6-5 with TRBJ1-6; 8 bases agree with TRBD1. Germline CDR1 is MNHEY and CDR2 is SVGAGI. V lost 2 bases and J lost 8; bases outside the gene matches: 11. The CDR3 is made up of 17 amino acids. The CDR3 reads CASSYSARGRLDSPLHF. In nucleotides, the CDR3 is TGTGCCAGCAGTTACAGTGCCAGGGGGCGACTCGATTCACCCCTCCACTTT.

This chain links TRBV6-5 with TRBJ2-7; a possible D gene is TRBD1 (6 bases). The CDR3 contains 14 residues. Germline CDR1 MNHEY, CDR2 SVGAGI. Deletions cut 6 bases from V and 7 bases from J, with 19 bases between. The CDR3 coding sequence is TGTGCCAGCAGAGAAGGACAGTCCTACGTGGAGCAGTACTTC. Protein product: CASREGQSYVEQYF.

At least ten counts were recorded for this clonotype. The genes are TRBV5-6 and TRBJ1-5, with no clear D. The CDR3 is 12 residues long. Germline V lookup: CDR1 SGHDT, CDR2 YYEEEE. V dropped 1 base and J dropped 4 bases, with 3 bases sitting between them. The CDR3 DNA is TGTGCCAGCAGCTTGTTAAATCAGCCCCAGCATTTT. Its translation is CASSLLNQPQHF.

The sample holds one count of this clonotype. The rearrangement links TRBV29-1 to TRBJ2-1, with D perhaps TRBD2 (6 bases). Trimming removed 3 bases from V and 11 bases from J, with 14 bases in between. Germline lookup yields CDR1 SQVTM and CDR2 ANQGSEA. There are 12 residues in the CDR3. The CDR3 here is CSVDGGLSKQFF. CDR3 in DNA: TGCAGCGTTGACGGCGGACTAAGTAAGCAGTTCTTC.

Details on this clonotype: This may be a read error, as it is one base from a much larger clone. This rearrangement joins TRBV29-1 to TRBJ2-2; the D gene is possibly TRBD2 (5 bases). This CDR3 comprises 11 residues. CDR1 and CDR2 from the germline V gene are SQVTM and ANQGSEA. The DNA of the CDR3 is TGCAGCGTTGCAGGCGCCGGGGAGCTGTCTTTT. As protein: CSVAGAGELSF.

Comment on this clonotype: It may be a read error: a sequence one base away is much more abundant. The V gene is TRBV4-2, the J gene TRBJ2-7; D unresolved. The germline CDR1 and CDR2 sequences are LGHNA and YNFKEQ. The CDR3 extends over 12 amino acids. CDR3 nucleotide sequence: TGTGTCAGCAGCCAAGAACCCACCACGCAGTACTTC. Its translation: CVSSQEPTTQYF.

This clonotype was recorded once. This may be a read error, as it is one base from a much larger clone. V is TRBV12-3 or TRBV12-4 and J is TRBJ2-2, with D maybe TRBD2 (5 bases). The V end was cut by 3 bases, the J end by 4 bases, with 15 bases between. The CDR3 runs to 16 residues. The CDR3 protein is CASSLSRRCSTGELFF. In nucleotides, the CDR3 is TGTGCCAGCAGTTTGTCGAGGAGGTGTTCCACCGGGGAGCTGTTTTTT.

The J gene is TRBJ2-3, the V gene TRBV5-1, with 9 bases identical to TRBD2. Germline values: CDR1 SGHRS, CDR2 YFSETQ. The CDR3 totals 19 residues. V was clipped by 1 base and J by 0 bases; unmatched bases: 12. The CDR3 is CASSLYLAGKKLSTDTQYF. CDR3 in DNA: TGCGCCAGCAGCTTGTATCTAGCGGGAAAAAAGTTGAGCACAGATACGCAGTATTTT.

This rearrangement joins TRBV4-1 to TRBJ1-3; 7 positions match TRBD1. Trimming took 2 bases from V and 2 from J; bases not matched to a gene: 3. The CDR3 spans 15 residues. From germline, CDR1 is MGHRA and CDR2 YSYEKL. DNA for the CDR3: TGCGCCAGCAGCCAAATAGACAGGGCTGGAAACACCATATATTTT. Protein sequence: CASSQIDRAGNTIYF.

About this clonotype itself: One end of the junction does not line up with germline, which may come from a read error. The chain recombines TRBV11-2 with TRBJ2-2; D remains ambiguous. Germline V lookup: CDR1 SGHAT, CDR2 FQNNGV. This CDR3 is 12 amino acids long. CDR3 nucleotide sequence: TGCGCCAGCAGCCTTGGGTTCGGGGAGCTGTTTTTT. This translates into CASSLGFGELFF. The full variable domain, rest sourced from reference TRBV11-2 and TRBJ2-2, is EAGVAQSPRYKIIEKRQSVAFWCNPISGHATLYWYQQILGQGPKLLIQFQNNGVVDDSQLPKDRFSAERLKGVDSTLKIQPAKLEDSAVYLCASSLGFGELFFGEGSRLTVL.

This clonotype has just a few counts. The gene calls are TRBV30 and TRBJ2-1; D could derive from TRBD1 or TRBD2 (5 bases each). This CDR3 comprises 13 residues. V lost 0 bases, J lost 7 bases, and 10 bases lay in between. Germline V CDR1 and CDR2: GTSNPN, SVGIG (reference sequence). CDR3 residues: CAWSVHGANEQFF. CDR3 nucleotides: TGTGCCTGGAGTGTTCACGGGGCAAATGAGCAGTTCTTC.

This chain uses TRBV4-2 with TRBJ2-3, with TRBD1 as a possible D gene (5 bases). Germline loops: CDR1 LGHNA, CDR2 YNFKEQ. The length of the CDR3 is 16 residues. The V end was cut by 0 bases, the J end by 3 bases, with 13 bases between. The chain's CDR3 is CASSQDWIGATDTQYF. For the CDR3, the DNA is TGTGCCAGCAGCCAAGATTGGATAGGGGCTACAGATACGCAGTATTTT.

This clonotype was counted a few times. V is TRBV12-3 or TRBV12-4 and J is TRBJ2-2, with D possibly matching TRBD2 (6 bases). This CDR3 has 16 residues. V lost 4 bases and J lost 4, with 16 bases in between. CDR3 protein: CASSWDPGETTGELFF. The CDR3 DNA sequence: TGTGCCAGCAGTTGGGATCCGGGAGAGACCACCGGGGAGCTGTTTTTT.

Only a few counts were recorded for this clonotype. The chain couples TRBV6-5 to TRBJ2-6; D unresolved. Germline CDR1 is MNHEY and CDR2 is SVGAGI. The CDR3 covers 17 residues. V lost 5 bases and J 1 base, leaving 15 bases between the germline ends. Here the CDR3 reads CASSHPFLGSGANVLTF. CDR3 in DNA: TGTGCCAGCAGTCATCCCTTCCTGGGTTCTGGGGCCAACGTCCTGACTTTC.

The V gene is TRBV5-4, the J gene TRBJ2-7; 9 bases fit TRBD1. With V trimmed by 2 bases and J by 5 bases, 5 bases remained unmatched. The CDR3 covers 14 residues. Germline CDR1 is SGHNT and CDR2 is YYREEE (reference sequence). In DNA, the CDR3 is TGTGCCAGCAGCTTCGGACAGGGGAGCCACGAGCAGTACTTC. Its translation: CASSFGQGSHEQYF.

Concerning this clonotype itself: One junction end disagrees with the germline gene, perhaps due to a read error. V and J are TRBV6-4 and TRBJ2-1; D is ambiguous. This CDR3 region has 14 residues. Germline CDR1 reads MRHNA; CDR2 reads SNTAGT. The CDR3 here is CVSRETGATYEQFF. CDR3 nucleotides: TGTGTCAGCAGAGAAACTGGAGCTACCTATGAGCAGTTCTTC.

In regard to this clonotype: The junction departs from germline at one end; a sequencing error may be responsible. The rearrangement uses TRBV12-3 or TRBV12-4 and TRBJ2-1; perhaps TRBD1 as D (5 bases). This CDR3 is built from 15 residues. The CDR3 nucleotides read TGTGCCAGCAGGATAGACAGTGGTCCCTACAATGAGCAGCTCTTC. This translates into CASRIDSGPYNEQLF.